This entry lists 18 T cell receptor beta chains sequenced from one sample in a study of early T cells in non-severe SARS-CoV-2 infection. TCRdb re-called the 5' RACE reads through MiXCR, storing one row per CDR3 protein. This sample has over 85,000 distinct CDR3 sequences; approximately 12% occur once, and the top ten carry around 4.1%. Material: whole blood, obtained at baseline. These receptors all come from an adult who was a healthcare worker with PCR-confirmed SARS-CoV-2 infection or an uninfected control (not recorded which).

The V gene is TRBV28, the J gene TRBJ2-1, with D unclear. V was pared by 3 bases and J by 5 bases, with 11 bases between. The CDR3 consists of 14 residues. Germline V CDR1 and CDR2: MDHEN, SYDVKM. The CDR3 is CASSFFRGHNEQFF. The CDR3 DNA reads TGTGCCAGCAGTTTTTTCCGAGGCCACAATGAGCAGTTCTTC.

This clonotype showed up many times. This chain links TRBV5-1 with TRBJ2-5, with TRBD1 matching over 9 bases. After removal of 7 bases from V and 5 bases from J, the junction contained 6 bases not matched to a gene. This CDR3 is 13 amino acids long. Germline loops: CDR1 SGHRS, CDR2 YFSETQ. CDR3 bases: TGCGCCAGCGATACAGGGGGCGCGGAGACCCAGTACTTC. Amino acids: CASDTGGAETQYF. Drawing the rest from reference TRBV5-1 and TRBJ2-5, the complete variable domain is KAGVTQTPRYLIKTRGQQVTLSCSPISGHRSVSWYQQTPGQGLQFLFEYFSETQRNKGNFPGRFSGRQFSNSRSEMNVSTLELGDSALYLCASDTGGAETQYFGPGTRLLVL.

The chain is built from TRBV5-4 and TRBJ2-7; TRBD2 matches at 7 bases. The germline gives CDR1 SGHNT, CDR2 YYREEE (reference sequence). Unmatched junction bases numbered 12, after V lost 6 bases and J lost 6 bases. This CDR3 contains 14 residues. The CDR3 reads CASTSQRGGTEQYF. The CDR3, as DNA: TGTGCCAGCACAAGCCAACGGGGAGGGACCGAGCAGTACTTC.

This clonotype has only a few counts. J is TRBJ1-3 and V is TRBV5-1; 8 positions match TRBD1. Trimming cost V 4 bases and J 4 bases; bases outside gene matches: 7. Germline CDR1 and CDR2: SGHRS and YFSETQ. The CDR3 loop spans 15 amino acids. The CDR3 region is CASSRTGIRGNTIYF. The CDR3 coding sequence is TGCGCCAGCAGCCGGACAGGGATACGGGGAAACACCATATATTTT.

The chain uses TRBV28 and TRBJ2-3; the match to TRBD2 covers 11 bases. CDR1 is MDHEN and CDR2 is SYDVKM in the germline V gene. V lost 0 bases and J lost 2; bases outside the gene matches: 4. The CDR3 runs to 17 residues. CDR3 in DNA: TGTGCCAGCAGTTTATGGGCTAGCGGGAGGAACACAGATACGCAGTATTTT. Protein: CASSLWASGRNTDTQYF.

This clonotype was observed at least ten times. The gene calls are TRBV12-3 or TRBV12-4 and TRBJ1-6, with TRBD1 matching over 7 bases. J gave up 10 bases and V 3 bases, and 3 bases lay outside the gene matches. This CDR3 has 13 residues. The CDR3 here is CASSFSRGSPLHF. The DNA for the CDR3 is TGTGCCAGCAGTTTTTCCAGGGGGTCACCCCTCCACTTT.

The gene calls are TRBV11-3 and TRBJ1-1, with TRBD1 as a possible D gene (5 bases). CDR1 SGHNT and CDR2 YENEEA come from the germline V gene. V shed 5 bases and J shed 6 bases, with 16 bases lying between them. The CDR3 length is 14 residues. CDR3 region: CASSARQSSSEAFF. Written as DNA, the CDR3 is TGTGCCAGCAGCGCCCGACAGAGCTCATCTGAAGCTTTCTTT.

The table lists this clonotype with a few counts. One end of the junction is discordant with germline, which a read error may explain. The V and J genes are TRBV7-9 and TRBJ1-5; D unclear. Per germline, CDR1 SEHNR and CDR2 FQNEAQ (reference sequence). The CDR3 sequence is 12 residues long. The CDR3 bases are TGTGCCAGCGGCTTCTCCAATCAGCCCCAGCATTTT. Its protein product is CASGFSNQPQHF.

The chain couples TRBV9 to TRBJ2-7; D unclear. The V end was cut by 4 bases, the J end by 3 bases, with 14 bases between. Per the germline V gene, CDR1 is SGDLS and CDR2 is YYNGEE. The CDR3 is 14 residues long. This chain's CDR3 is CASSPRWTGYEQYF. The CDR3 nucleotides are TGTGCCAGCAGCCCTCGTTGGACCGGCTACGAGCAGTACTTC.

This clonotype was picked up a small number of times. The V call is TRBV10-2, the J call TRBJ2-3; TRBD2 agrees at 11 bases. The length of the CDR3 is 15 residues. The V segment lost 6 bases and the J segment 5 bases; nucleotides outside the gene matches: 7. From germline, CDR1 is WSHSY and CDR2 SAAADI. Here the CDR3 DNA reads TGCGCCAGCAGAAGACTAGCGGGAATGAGAGATACGCAGTATTTT. Protein product: CASRRLAGMRDTQYF.

The rearrangement joins TRBV21-1 to TRBJ1-4; TRBD1 is the table's D call and was not checked against the DNA. TRBV21-1 is flagged as a pseudogene. The CDR3 runs to 14 residues. This CDR3 is CASSLTGYTEKLFF. CDR3 nucleotide sequence: TGTGCCAGCAGCCTGACAGGGTATACTGAAAAACTGTTTTTT.

This clonotype was counted at least ten times. The chain has TRBV5-1 and TRBJ2-6; D gene unclear. Trimming removed 0 bases at V and 2 bases at J, with 3 bases between. Germline V CDR1 and CDR2: SGHRS, YFSETQ. This CDR3 is built from 14 residues. The CDR3 DNA reads TGCGCCAGCAGCTTGGGGGCTGGGGCCAACGTCCTGACTTTC. Amino acid sequence: CASSLGAGANVLTF.

This clonotype was observed a handful of times. The chain combines TRBV28 with TRBJ2-7; D call uncertain. The CDR3 runs to 15 residues. CDR1 is MDHEN, CDR2 SYDVKM, per germline. The ends were cut back, 2 bases at V and 3 bases at J, with 14 bases in the middle. CDR3 sequence: CASSLMGQVGYEQYF. CDR3 DNA: TGTGCCAGCAGTTTAATGGGTCAGGTCGGCTACGAGCAGTACTTC.

This clonotype was counted ten times or more. This sequence joins TRBV4-2 and TRBJ2-1; D unresolved. Germline assignment: CDR1 LGHNA and CDR2 YNFKEQ. With 6 bases removed from V and 2 bases from J, the gap between germline ends came to 11 bases. The CDR3 totals 14 residues. The CDR3 region has the DNA TGTGCCAGCAGTCTCGGTTTGGCCTACAATGAGCAGTTCTTC. This encodes CASSLGLAYNEQFF.

This clonotype has at least ten counts. The rearrangement joins TRBV11-2 to TRBJ2-2, with TRBD2 matching over 13 bases. Germline CDR1 is SGHAT and CDR2 is FQNNGV. The ends lost 0 bases at V and 1 base at J; junction bases unmatched: 14. CDR3 size: 22 residues. As DNA, the CDR3 is TGTGCCAGCAGCTTAGAGCCCGCGTGGACTAGCGGGGGATATCGGAACACCGGGGAGCTGTTTTTT. This encodes CASSLEPAWTSGGYRNTGELFF. The variable domain in full, with the rest retrieved from reference TRBV11-2 and TRBJ2-2, is EAGVAQSPRYKIIEKRQSVAFWCNPISGHATLYWYQQILGQGPKLLIQFQNNGVVDDSQLPKDRFSAERLKGVDSTLKIQPAKLEDSAVYLCASSLEPAWTSGGYRNTGELFFGEGSRLTVL.

As DNA, the CDR3 is TGTGCCAGCAGCTTAGACCGGGACAGGGGGCTTAGCGGGGAGCTGTTTTTT. It specifies CASSLDRDRGLSGELFF. The genes are TRBV7-3 and TRBJ2-2, with 12 bases matching TRBD1. CDR3 length: 17 residues. Germline CDR1 SGHTA, CDR2 FQGTGA. The V and J ends lost 2 bases and 7 bases, in that order; junction bases with no gene match: 8.

This clonotype came up many times. The chain links TRBV4-1 to TRBJ1-6; no definite D call. The CDR3 runs 16 residues. The germline V and J ends were trimmed by 1 base and 5 bases, with 12 bases remaining between them. The germline V gene encodes CDR1 MGHRA and CDR2 YSYEKL. The CDR3 sequence is CASSQAGVLDNSPLHF. The CDR3 region has the DNA TGCGCCAGCAGCCAAGCCGGGGTTTTGGATAATTCACCCCTCCACTTT.

The gene calls are TRBV5-1 and TRBJ2-3, with TRBD1 matching 10 bases. This CDR3 comprises 17 residues. V lost 2 bases, J lost 5 bases, and 11 bases stayed unmatched. Germline V CDR1 and CDR2: SGHRS, YFSETQ. The CDR3 sequence is CASSFVGRDRGRDTQYF. The DNA for the CDR3 is TGCGCCAGCAGCTTCGTGGGCCGGGACAGGGGCCGAGATACGCAGTATTTT. The variable domain in full, with the rest retrieved from reference TRBV5-1 and TRBJ2-3, is KAGVTQTPRYLIKTRGQQVTLSCSPISGHRSVSWYQQTPGQGLQFLFEYFSETQRNKGNFPGRFSGRQFSNSRSEMNVSTLELGDSALYLCASSFVGRDRGRDTQYFGPGTRLTVL.